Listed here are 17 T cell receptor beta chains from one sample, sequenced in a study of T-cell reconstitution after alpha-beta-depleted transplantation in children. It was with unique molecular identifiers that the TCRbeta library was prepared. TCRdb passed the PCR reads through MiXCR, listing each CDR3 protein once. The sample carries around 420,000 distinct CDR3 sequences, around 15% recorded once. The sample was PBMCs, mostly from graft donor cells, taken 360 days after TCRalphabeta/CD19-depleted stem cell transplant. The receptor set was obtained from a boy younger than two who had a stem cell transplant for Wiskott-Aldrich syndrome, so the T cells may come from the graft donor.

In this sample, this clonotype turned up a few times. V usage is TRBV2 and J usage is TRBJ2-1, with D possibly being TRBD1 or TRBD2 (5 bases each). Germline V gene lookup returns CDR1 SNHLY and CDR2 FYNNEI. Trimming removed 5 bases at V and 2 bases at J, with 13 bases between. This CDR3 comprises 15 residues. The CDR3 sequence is CASSWGPLAYNEQFF. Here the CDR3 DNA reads TGTGCCAGCAGTTGGGGACCTTTGGCCTACAATGAGCAGTTCTTC.

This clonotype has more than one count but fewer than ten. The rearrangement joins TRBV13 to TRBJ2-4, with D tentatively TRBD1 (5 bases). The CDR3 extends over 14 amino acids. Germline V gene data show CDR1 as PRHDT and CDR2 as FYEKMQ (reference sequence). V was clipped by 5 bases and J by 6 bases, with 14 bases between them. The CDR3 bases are TGTGCCAGCAGCCCATCAGGGCTCGGAAACATTCAGTACTTC. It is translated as CASSPSGLGNIQYF.

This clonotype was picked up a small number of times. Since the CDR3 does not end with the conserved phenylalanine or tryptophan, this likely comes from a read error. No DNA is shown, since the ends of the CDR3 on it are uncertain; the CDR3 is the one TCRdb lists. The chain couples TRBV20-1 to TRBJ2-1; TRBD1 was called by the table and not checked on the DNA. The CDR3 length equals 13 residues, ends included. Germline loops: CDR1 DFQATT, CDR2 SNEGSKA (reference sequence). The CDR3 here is CSARSPLTGDFFL.

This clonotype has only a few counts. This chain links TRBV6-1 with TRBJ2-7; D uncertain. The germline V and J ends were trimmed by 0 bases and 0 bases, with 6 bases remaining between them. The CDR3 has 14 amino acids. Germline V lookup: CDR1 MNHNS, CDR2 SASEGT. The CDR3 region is CASSEAWASYEQYF. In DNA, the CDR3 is TGTGCCAGCAGTGAAGCGTGGGCCTCCTACGAGCAGTACTTC.

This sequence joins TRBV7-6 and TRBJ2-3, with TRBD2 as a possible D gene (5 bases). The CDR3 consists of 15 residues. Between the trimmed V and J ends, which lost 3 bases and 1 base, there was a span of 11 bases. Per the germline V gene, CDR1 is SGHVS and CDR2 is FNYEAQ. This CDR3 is CASSFELARTDTQYF. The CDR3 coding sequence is TGTGCCAGCAGCTTTGAGCTAGCTCGCACAGATACGCAGTATTTT.

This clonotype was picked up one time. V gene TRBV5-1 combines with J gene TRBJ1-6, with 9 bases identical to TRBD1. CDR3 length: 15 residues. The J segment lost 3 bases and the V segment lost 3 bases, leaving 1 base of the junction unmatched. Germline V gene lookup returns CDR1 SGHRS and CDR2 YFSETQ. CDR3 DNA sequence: TGCGCCAGCAGCTGGACAGGGGACTATAATTCACCCCTCCACTTT. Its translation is CASSWTGDYNSPLHF. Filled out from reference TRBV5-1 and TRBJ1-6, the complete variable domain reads KAGVTQTPRYLIKTRGQQVTLSCSPISGHRSVSWYQQTPGQGLQFLFEYFSETQRNKGNFPGRFSGRQFSNSRSEMNVSTLELGDSALYLCASSWTGDYNSPLHFGNGTRLTVT.

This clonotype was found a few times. CDR3 nucleotides: TGCGCCAGCAGCCAGGCGACTTCCTACTACGAGCAGTACTTC. Its translation: CASSQATSYYEQYF. V gene TRBV4-3 combines with J gene TRBJ2-7; the D is unclear. The V gene's germline CDR1 is LGHNA and CDR2 YSLEER. Trimming removed 3 bases from V and 3 bases from J, with 12 bases in between. The CDR3 totals 14 residues.

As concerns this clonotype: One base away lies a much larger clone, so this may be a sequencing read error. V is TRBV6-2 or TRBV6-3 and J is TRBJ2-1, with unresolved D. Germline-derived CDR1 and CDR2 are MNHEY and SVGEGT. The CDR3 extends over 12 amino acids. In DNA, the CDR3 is TGTGCCAGCAGTTACCGATACAATGAGCTGTTCTTC. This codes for CASSYRYNELFF.

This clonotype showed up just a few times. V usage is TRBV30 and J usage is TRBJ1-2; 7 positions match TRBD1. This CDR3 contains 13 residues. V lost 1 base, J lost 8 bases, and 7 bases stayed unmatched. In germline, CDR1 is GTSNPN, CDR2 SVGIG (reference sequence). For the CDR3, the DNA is TGTGCCTGGAGTGGGACAGGATTTGGCGGCTACACCTTC. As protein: CAWSGTGFGGYTF.

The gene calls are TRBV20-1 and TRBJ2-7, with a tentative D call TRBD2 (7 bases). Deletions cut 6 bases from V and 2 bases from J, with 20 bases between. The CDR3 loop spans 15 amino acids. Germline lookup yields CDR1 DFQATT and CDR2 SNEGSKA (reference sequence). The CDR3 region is CSARDTSGGTYEQYF. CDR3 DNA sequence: TGCAGTGCCCGGGATACATCGGGGGGCACCTACGAGCAGTACTTC.

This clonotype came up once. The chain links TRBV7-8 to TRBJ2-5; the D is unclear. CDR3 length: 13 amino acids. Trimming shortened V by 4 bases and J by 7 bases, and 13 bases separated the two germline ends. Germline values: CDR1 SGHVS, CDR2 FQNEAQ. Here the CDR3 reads CASSWGKWSTQYF. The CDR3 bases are TGTGCCAGCAGCTGGGGAAAGTGGTCGACCCAGTACTTC.

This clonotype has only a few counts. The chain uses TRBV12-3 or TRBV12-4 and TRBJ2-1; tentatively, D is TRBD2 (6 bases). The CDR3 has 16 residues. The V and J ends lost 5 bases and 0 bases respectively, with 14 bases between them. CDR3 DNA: TGTGCCAGCAGTCCTTTAGCGGCAAGCTCCTACAATGAGCAGTTCTTC. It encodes CASSPLAASSYNEQFF.

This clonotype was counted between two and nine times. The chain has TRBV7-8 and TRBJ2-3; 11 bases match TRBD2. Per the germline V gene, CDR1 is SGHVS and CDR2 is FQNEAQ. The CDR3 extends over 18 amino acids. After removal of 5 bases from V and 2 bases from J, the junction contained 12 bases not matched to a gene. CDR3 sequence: CASSRSGRASRSTDTQYF. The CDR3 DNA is TGTGCCAGCAGCCGTAGCGGGAGGGCCTCCCGGTCCACAGATACGCAGTATTTT.

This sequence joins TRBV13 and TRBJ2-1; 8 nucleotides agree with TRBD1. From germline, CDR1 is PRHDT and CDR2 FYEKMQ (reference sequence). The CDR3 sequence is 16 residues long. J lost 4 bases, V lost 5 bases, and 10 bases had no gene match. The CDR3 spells CASSPPTGDHYNEQFF. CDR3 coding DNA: TGTGCCAGCAGCCCACCGACAGGGGACCATTACAATGAGCAGTTCTTC.

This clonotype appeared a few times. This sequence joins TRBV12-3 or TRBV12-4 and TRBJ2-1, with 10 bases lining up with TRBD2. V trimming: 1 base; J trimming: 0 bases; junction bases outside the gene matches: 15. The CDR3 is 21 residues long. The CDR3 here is CASSLGGVSGRSSFSYNEQFF. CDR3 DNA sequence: TGTGCCAGCAGTTTAGGGGGGGTTAGCGGGAGGAGTAGCTTCTCCTACAATGAGCAGTTCTTC.

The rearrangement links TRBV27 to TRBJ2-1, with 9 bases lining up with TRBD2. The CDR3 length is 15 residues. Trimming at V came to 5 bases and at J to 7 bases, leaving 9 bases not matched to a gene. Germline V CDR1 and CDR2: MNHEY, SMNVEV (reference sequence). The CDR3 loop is CASSTLGLAWNEQFF. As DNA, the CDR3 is TGTGCCAGCAGTACCCTTGGACTAGCGTGGAATGAGCAGTTCTTC.

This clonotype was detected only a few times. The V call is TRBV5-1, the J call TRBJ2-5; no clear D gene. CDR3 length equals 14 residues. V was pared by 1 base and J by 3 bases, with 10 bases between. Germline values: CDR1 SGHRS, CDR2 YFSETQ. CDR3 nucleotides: TGCGCCAGCAGCTTGTCCCCGGATGAAGAGACCCAGTACTTC. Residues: CASSLSPDEETQYF. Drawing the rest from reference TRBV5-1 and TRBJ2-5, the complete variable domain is KAGVTQTPRYLIKTRGQQVTLSCSPISGHRSVSWYQQTPGQGLQFLFEYFSETQRNKGNFPGRFSGRQFSNSRSEMNVSTLELGDSALYLCASSLSPDEETQYFGPGTRLLVL.